The 14 T cell receptor beta chains reported below all come from one sample, sequenced in a study of CD8+ T cells in alopecia areata. The treatment is: oral pan-JAK inhibitor, 5-10 mg twice daily. Sequencing relied on a cDNA template that was reverse transcribed from extracted RNA. The protocol was immunoSEQ multiplex PCR, while the TCRdb copy is restricted to in-frame clones and leaves out a portion. The repertoire holds about 200,000 clones, with 60% as singletons. Sample: CD4+ T cells sorted from blood, taken at week 24, from a patient treated with tofacitinib. The source is a human donor with alopecia areata.

V gene TRBV7-2 combines with J gene TRBJ1-1, with unresolved D. Trimming shortened V by 7 bases and J by 3 bases, and 15 bases separated the two germline ends. Germline V gene sequence: CDR1 SGHTA, CDR2 FQGNSA. This CDR3 has 14 amino acids. The CDR3 loop reads CASIKEGADTEAFF. The CDR3 bases are TGTGCCAGCATCAAAGAGGGCGCCGACACTGAAGCTTTCTTT.

This clone occurred a few times. The CDR3 DNA reads TGTGCCAGCAGCCAGACAGGGAAAGAGACCCAGTACTTC. Protein sequence: CASSQTGKETQYF. This chain joins TRBV7-9 and TRBJ2-5; TRBD1 matches 7 bases. The germline V gene encodes CDR1 SEHNR and CDR2 FQNEAQ (reference sequence). V trimming: 5 bases; J trimming: 3 bases; junction bases outside the gene matches: 3. The CDR3 loop spans 13 amino acids.

The CDR3 loop reads CSVEGRGGQETQYF. CDR3 bases: TGCAGCGTTGAGGGCAGGGGAGGGCAAGAGACCCAGTACTTC. The chain joins TRBV29-1 to TRBJ2-5, with D possibly matching TRBD2 (7 bases). The ends were cut back, 3 bases at V and 2 bases at J, with 13 bases in the middle. The germline CDR1 and CDR2 sequences are SQVTM and ANQGSEA. CDR3 length: 14 amino acids. The whole variable domain, filled in from reference TRBV29-1 and TRBJ2-5, reads SAVISQKPSRDICQRGTSLTIQCQVDSQVTMMFWYRQQPGQSLTLIATANQGSEATYESGFVIDKFPISRPNLTFSTLTVSNMSPEDSSIYLCSVEGRGGQETQYFGPGTRLLVL.

This clone was seen only a few times. The chain combines TRBV6-5 with TRBJ2-1, with TRBD1 matching over 7 bases. V gave up 6 bases and J gave up 7 bases; unmatched junction bases: 12. This CDR3 is built from 15 residues. Germline V gene data show CDR1 as MNHEY and CDR2 as SVGAGI. The CDR3 nucleotides are TGTGCCAGCAGGAGCACCATTAACAGGGGAAATGAGCAGTTCTTC. Amino acid sequence: CASRSTINRGNEQFF.

This chain uses TRBV5-1 with TRBJ1-2; TRBD1 is a possible D gene (5 bases). This CDR3 spans 17 amino acids. Trimming removed 1 base from V and 0 bases from J, with 16 bases in between. Germline loops: CDR1 SGHRS, CDR2 YFSETQ. The CDR3 DNA sequence: TGCGCCAGCAGCTTGCAATTCGGGGCCACAACTAACTATGGCTACACCTTC. This translates into CASSLQFGATTNYGYTF.

CDR3 in DNA: TGCAGCGTTGTACTCGGGTCGGATACGCAGTATTTT. As protein: CSVVLGSDTQYF. This chain links TRBV29-1 with TRBJ2-3; D ambiguous. With 4 bases removed from V and 6 bases from J, the gap between germline ends came to 11 bases. The CDR3 totals 12 residues. Germline CDR1 SQVTM, CDR2 ANQGSEA.

This clone was seen only a few times. The chain joins TRBV30 to TRBJ2-1; 7 bases are shared with TRBD2. This CDR3 comprises 13 residues. CDR1 is GTSNPN, CDR2 SVGIG, per germline (reference sequence). The V and J ends lost 2 bases and 7 bases, in that order; junction bases with no gene match: 5. The CDR3 region is CAWSRSGGNEQFF. CDR3 coding DNA: TGTGCCTGGAGTCGATCCGGGGGGAATGAGCAGTTCTTC.

V usage is TRBV7-2 and J usage is TRBJ2-1; D uncertain. CDR1 and CDR2 from the germline V gene are SGHTA and FQGNSA. Trimming cost V 2 bases and J 7 bases, with 6 bases left between them. The CDR3 is made up of 12 amino acids. Here the CDR3 DNA reads TGTGCCAGCAGCTTAAGCGTAAATGAGCAGTTCTTC. Translated: CASSLSVNEQFF. The whole variable domain, remainder taken from reference TRBV7-2 and TRBJ2-1, is GAGVSQSPSNKVTEKGKDVELRCDPISGHTALYWYRQSLGQGLEFLIYFQGNSAPDKSGLPSDRFSAERTGGSVSTLTIQRTQQEDSAVYLCASSLSVNEQFFGPGTRLTVL.

This sequence joins TRBV4-1 and TRBJ2-1, with D unresolved. Trimming removed 3 bases from V and 6 bases from J, with 15 bases in between. This CDR3 has 15 residues. Looked up from germline, CDR1 is MGHRA and CDR2 is YSYEKL. The CDR3 nucleotides are TGCGCCAGCAGCCAGTGGACCAGTACAATCAATGAGCAGTTCTTC. It translates to CASSQWTSTINEQFF.

The chain links TRBV29-1 to TRBJ2-3; D is perhaps TRBD1 (5 bases). This CDR3 has 14 amino acids. Trimming left V 3 bases short and J 6 bases short, with 16 bases between. Germline V gene data show CDR1 as SQVTM and CDR2 as ANQGSEA. CDR3 bases: TGCAGCGTTGAGGGATCACGAAGGGGCGATACGCAGTATTTT. It codes for CSVEGSRRGDTQYF.

Concerning this clone: This sample also contains other DNA sequences that code for the same CDR3. The gene calls are TRBV29-1 and TRBJ1-2, with 7 bases aligning to TRBD1. From germline, CDR1 is SQVTM and CDR2 ANQGSEA. CDR3 size: 10 residues. V lost 4 bases to trimming and J lost 8 bases; unmatched junction nucleotides: 1. As DNA, the CDR3 is TGCAGCGTTGGGACAGGCGGCTACACCTTC. Its protein is CSVGTGGYTF.

J is TRBJ1-1 and V is TRBV4-3; 7 bases are shared with TRBD1. The CDR3 totals 16 residues. The V segment lost 0 bases and the J segment 4 bases; nucleotides outside the gene matches: 8. CDR1 is LGHNA, CDR2 YSLEER, per germline. The CDR3 coding sequence is TGCGCCAGCAGCCAAGAAAGGGGGCTCCTGGGCACTGAAGCTTTCTTT. It specifies CASSQERGLLGTEAFF.

CDR3 region: CASTPGTANTEAFF. The CDR3 DNA reads as TGTGCCAGCACCCCGGGGACGGCGAACACTGAAGCTTTCTTT. V is TRBV6-1 and J is TRBJ1-1; maybe TRBD1 (5 bases). V shed 7 bases and J shed 1 base, with 13 bases lying between them. This CDR3 is 14 amino acids long. CDR1 is MNHNS and CDR2 is SASEGT in the germline V gene.

V and J are TRBV11-2 and TRBJ1-6; the match to TRBD1 covers 8 bases. Trimming cost V 8 bases and J 7 bases; bases outside gene matches: 10. The CDR3 is 15 amino acids. In germline, CDR1 is SGHAT, CDR2 FQNNGV. The CDR3 spells CASGNRGGVNSPLHF. The CDR3 DNA sequence: TGTGCCAGCGGCAACAGGGGGGGCGTCAATTCACCCCTCCACTTT. Complete variable domain (other parts from reference TRBV11-2 and TRBJ1-6): EAGVAQSPRYKIIEKRQSVAFWCNPISGHATLYWYQQILGQGPKLLIQFQNNGVVDDSQLPKDRFSAERLKGVDSTLKIQPAKLEDSAVYLCASGNRGGVNSPLHFGNGTRLTVT.